Here is one T cell receptor (beta chain) with its context. As yet, its antigen is unknown. This entry is derived from a study of T cells in localized non-small cell lung cancer. The method was immunoSEQ multiplex PCR; TCRdb's version includes in-frame clones alone and lacks a portion of them. The sample consists of about 26,000 clones, 82% of them appearing once. Study-level results: Without multi-region sequencing, intratumor heterogeneity could not be excluded.

V shed 0 bases and J 2 bases; nucleotides not matched to a gene: 8. The CDR3 length is 18 residues. Germline V gene lookup returns CDR1 MNHEY and CDR2 SMNVEV (reference sequence). The sequence was obtained from a woman aged 40-69 years with stage I lung adenocarcinoma. Sample: peripheral blood, taken before any cancer treatment. The chain joins TRBV27 to TRBJ1-5, with 9 positions matching TRBD1. The CDR3 reads CASSLSSRTGVRNQPQHF. CDR3 nucleotides: TGTGCCAGCAGTTTATCCTCCCGGACAGGGGTGCGCAATCAGCCCCAGCATTTT.